This TCR beta chain was profiled in a study of beta chain features in type 1 diabetes. Study-level results: TCRB repertoires of naive, central memory and Treg cells appeared more similar among patients than among healthy donors. TCRB CDR3s were moderately but significantly shorter in Type 1 diabetes patients in all four CD4+ subsets.

In germline, CDR1 is LGHNA, CDR2 YSLEER. Trimming removed 2 bases from V and 5 bases from J, with 10 bases in between. The CDR3 is 14 residues long. Researchers reported sorting CD4+ naive, central memory, regulatory and stem cell-like memory cells via CD45RO/CCR7/CD25/CD127/CD95/CD27. Concerning this clone itself: The antigen is undetermined.

Every isolated RNA sample was fully reverse transcribed, so sequencing captured expressed TCRB transcripts. Generated by immunoSEQ multiplex PCR, the TCRdb table keeps only in-frame clones and is missing some. The repertoire has 300,000 to 400,000 clones, approximately 9.9% of them found once; the top ten carry roughly 1%. The sequencing sample was made of central memory CD4+ T cells from blood. The gene calls are TRBV4-3 and TRBJ2-1; D is undetermined. The TCR was taken from a man aged 25 to 40 with type 1 diabetes. In nucleotides, the CDR3 is TGCGCCAGCAGCCAAAGTCTGCCCAACAATGAGCAGTTCTTC. Translation: CASSQSLPNNEQFF.